A single sample gave rise to the 29 T cell receptor beta chains below, sequenced in a study of CD4 T cells in relation to SARS-CoV-2 and coronaviruses. Their antigens remain unidentified. Libraries were prepared by immunoSEQ multiplex PCR; TCRdb keeps only in-frame clonotypes and omits some of them. The sample has just over 25,000 clones, roughly 73% seen once. The unexposed donors gave CD4+ T cells in about 2011-2018, prior to COVID-19. CD4+ T cells were isolated from the cells after more than 8 days of culture. Sequencing was done on a sample of CD4+ T cells from PBMCs, cultured in vitro. The receptors were sampled from a human donor in good health.

This chain connects TRBV25-1 to TRBJ1-1, with 10 bases matching TRBD1. The CDR3 has 15 residues. The V gene's germline CDR1 is MGHDK and CDR2 SYGVNS. The V gene end was trimmed by 5 bases and the J gene end by 3 bases; junction bases not matched to a gene: 6. The CDR3 bases are TGTGCCAGCAGTCCATCTGACAGGGGGCACACTGAAGCTTTCTTT. It encodes CASSPSDRGHTEAFF.

The DNA for the CDR3 is TGTGCCAGCAGCTTGGACAGAGGGGAGCAGTTCTTC. As protein: CASSLDRGEQFF. V usage is TRBV5-8 and J usage is TRBJ2-1, with D tentatively TRBD2 (5 bases). The CDR3 has 12 residues. The germline V gene has CDR1 SGHTS and CDR2 YDEGEE. The germline V and J ends were trimmed by 0 bases and 10 bases, with 8 bases remaining between them.

This chain joins TRBV12-3 or TRBV12-4 and TRBJ2-7; perhaps TRBD2 as D (5 bases). V lost 4 bases to trimming and J lost 3 bases, with 7 bases between them. CDR3 length equals 12 residues. DNA for the CDR3: TGTGCCAGCAGTTACGGAGGCTACGAGCAGTACTTC. It specifies CASSYGGYEQYF.

V gene TRBV6-5 combines with J gene TRBJ1-1; unclear D gene. The CDR3 runs to 15 residues. Germline CDR1 is MNHEY and CDR2 is SVGAGI. The ends were cut back, 4 bases at V and 1 base at J, with 13 bases in the middle. This chain's CDR3 is CASSSTRLGNTEAFF. DNA of the CDR3: TGTGCCAGCAGTTCCACCCGCCTCGGGAACACTGAAGCTTTCTTT.

The chain links TRBV7-8 to TRBJ1-2, with D unclear. The CDR3 runs 13 residues. Trimming left V 5 bases short and J 1 base short, with 8 bases between. Germline CDR1 is SGHVS and CDR2 is FQNEAQ. This CDR3 reads CASSGTVNYGYTF. CDR3 DNA: TGTGCCAGCAGCGGTACGGTTAACTATGGCTACACCTTC.

The rearrangement uses TRBV5-1 and TRBJ2-5; maybe TRBD1 (5 bases). Germline V lookup: CDR1 SGHRS, CDR2 YFSETQ. Trimming took 4 bases from V and 9 from J, leaving 25 bases between them. This CDR3 comprises 16 residues. The CDR3 coding sequence is TGCGCCAGCAGCAACCATGATGCAGGGCCAGGGCCGGCCCAGTACTTC. It codes for CASSNHDAGPGPAQYF. The variable domain in full, completed from reference TRBV5-1 and TRBJ2-5, reads KAGVTQTPRYLIKTRGQQVTLSCSPISGHRSVSWYQQTPGQGLQFLFEYFSETQRNKGNFPGRFSGRQFSNSRSEMNVSTLELGDSALYLCASSNHDAGPGPAQYFGPGTRLLVL.

This clone was picked up one time. The chain is built from TRBV7-8 and TRBJ2-3; the match to TRBD1 covers 10 bases. Germline-derived CDR1 and CDR2 are SGHVS and FQNEAQ. V lost 4 bases, J lost 4 bases, and 8 bases stayed unmatched. This CDR3 region has 16 residues. The CDR3 DNA sequence: TGTGCCAGCAGCTCCTGGACAGGGGGTATATCAGATACGCAGTATTTT. It yields the protein CASSSWTGGISDTQYF.

V and J are TRBV9 and TRBJ2-5; weak D call: TRBD2 (6 bases). CDR3 length equals 15 residues. From germline, CDR1 is SGDLS and CDR2 YYNGEE. Trimming pared 0 bases from V and 5 bases from J, leaving 14 bases between. In DNA form, the CDR3 reads TGTGCCAGCAGCGTAGGGGCTAGCGCTCGTGAGACCCAGTACTTC. It codes for CASSVGASARETQYF.

There are a few counts of this clone. J is TRBJ2-1 and V is TRBV2; 8 bases match TRBD2. CDR3 length: 14 residues. With V trimmed by 7 bases and J by 4 bases, 6 bases remained unmatched. CDR1 is SNHLY, CDR2 FYNNEI, per germline. Written as DNA, the CDR3 is TGTGCCAGCAAACCCGGGGGGGTTTACAATGAGCAGTTCTTC. Protein product: CASKPGGVYNEQFF.

The V call is TRBV6-1, the J call TRBJ2-3; 9 positions agree with TRBD2. This CDR3 has 17 residues. From germline, CDR1 is MNHNS and CDR2 SASEGT. The V segment lost 2 bases and the J segment 0 bases; nucleotides outside the gene matches: 6. Written as DNA, the CDR3 is TGTGCCAGCAGTGAAAGGGCGGGGGGGTGGAGCACAGATACGCAGTATTTT. Protein product: CASSERAGGWSTDTQYF.

The V call is TRBV2, the J call TRBJ2-1, with 14 positions matching TRBD2. The ends lost 4 bases at V and 5 bases at J; junction bases unmatched: 10. The germline gives CDR1 SNHLY, CDR2 FYNNEI. The CDR3 consists of 18 residues. CDR3 residues: CASSGGLAGVGSNNEQFF. CDR3 nucleotides: TGTGCCAGCAGTGGGGGACTAGCGGGAGTGGGGTCCAACAATGAGCAGTTCTTC.

This clone was counted a few times. The chain is built from TRBV7-9 and TRBJ1-4; D is ambiguous. Germline CDR1 and CDR2: SEHNR and FQNEAQ (reference sequence). The CDR3 loop spans 15 amino acids. V lost 5 bases, J lost 5 bases, and 15 bases lay in between. This CDR3 is CASSPARESNEKLFF. Written as DNA, the CDR3 is TGTGCCAGCAGCCCGGCCCGGGAGTCCAATGAAAAACTGTTTTTT.

The chain combines TRBV4-1 with TRBJ1-6; 7 bases fit TRBD1. Losses at the gene ends were 3 bases for V and 11 bases for J; bases not matched to a gene: 16. Per germline, CDR1 MGHRA and CDR2 YSYEKL. This CDR3 has 17 amino acids. CDR3 sequence reads: CASSQGGQSRMGAPLHF. The DNA of the CDR3 is TGCGCCAGCAGCCAGGGGGGACAGTCCCGGATGGGAGCACCCCTCCACTTT.

The V call is TRBV18, the J call TRBJ2-2, with D perhaps matching TRBD1 (6 bases). The V gene's germline CDR1 is KGHSH and CDR2 LQKENI. V was pared by 1 base and J by 2 bases, with 17 bases between. This CDR3 has 18 residues. The CDR3 DNA follows: TGTGCCAGCTCACCACTTCAGACGAACAGGGTCAACACCGGGGAGCTGTTTTTT. This codes for CASSPLQTNRVNTGELFF. Full variable domain (remainder filled in from reference TRBV18 and TRBJ2-2): NAGVMQNPRHLVRRRGQEARLRCSPMKGHSHVYWYRQLPEEGLKFMVYLQKENIIDESGMPKERFSAEFPKEGPSILRIQQVVRGDSAAYFCASSPLQTNRVNTGELFFGEGSRLTVL.

This clone occurred a few times. The gene calls are TRBV9 and TRBJ1-2, with TRBD1 matching over 7 bases. CDR3 length equals 13 residues. Germline V lookup: CDR1 SGDLS, CDR2 YYNGEE. Unmatched junction bases numbered 7, after V lost 1 base and J lost 10 bases. CDR3 residues: CASSVLVGTDYTF. The CDR3 DNA sequence: TGTGCCAGCAGCGTACTGGTCGGGACAGACTACACCTTC.

This clone appeared once. This chain joins TRBV27 and TRBJ2-5; D not certain. The CDR3 totals 13 residues. Trimming took off 1 base at V and 5 bases at J, with 8 bases between the two ends. The germline V gene has CDR1 MNHEY and CDR2 SMNVEV (reference sequence). The CDR3: CASSLYFGETQYF. CDR3 nucleotide sequence: TGTGCCAGCAGTTTATATTTTGGGGAGACCCAGTACTTC.

J is TRBJ1-5 and V is TRBV24-1, with D unclear. This CDR3 is 16 amino acids long. The V gene's germline CDR1 is KGHDR and CDR2 SFDVKD. V was pared by 1 base and J by 0 bases, with 9 bases between. The CDR3 nucleotides read TGTGCCACCAGTGATTTAGGCAATTATAGCAATCAGCCCCAGCATTTT. It encodes CATSDLGNYSNQPQHF.

This clone was observed a few times. The chain carries TRBV5-1 and TRBJ1-5; D remains unclear. V was trimmed by 0 bases and J by 0 bases, leaving 7 bases between them. Looked up from germline, CDR1 is SGHRS and CDR2 is YFSETQ. The CDR3 length is 15 residues. The CDR3: CASSLDGYSNQPQHF. The CDR3 region has the DNA TGCGCCAGCAGCTTGGACGGGTATAGCAATCAGCCCCAGCATTTT.

The chain joins TRBV7-2 to TRBJ2-5; maybe TRBD2 (5 bases). Trimming cost V 5 bases and J 0 bases, with 10 bases left between them. The CDR3 extends over 14 amino acids. Germline V CDR1 and CDR2: SGHTA, FQGNSA. This CDR3 reads CASSRSGYQETQYF. As DNA, the CDR3 is TGTGCCAGCAGCCGGAGCGGCTACCAAGAGACCCAGTACTTC. The whole variable domain, filled in from reference TRBV7-2 and TRBJ2-5, reads GAGVSQSPSNKVTEKGKDVELRCDPISGHTALYWYRQSLGQGLEFLIYFQGNSAPDKSGLPSDRFSAERTGGSVSTLTIQRTQQEDSAVYLCASSRSGYQETQYFGPGTRLLVL.

The chain is built from TRBV7-2 and TRBJ2-5, with D perhaps matching TRBD1 (6 bases). Trimming removed 4 bases from V and 5 bases from J, with 17 bases in between. This CDR3 contains 15 residues. In germline, CDR1 is SGHTA, CDR2 FQGNSA. The CDR3, as DNA: TGTGCCAGCAGCTCCCGGGACACTGTCAAGGAGACCCAGTACTTC. This translates into CASSSRDTVKETQYF. The full variable domain, completed using reference TRBV7-2 and TRBJ2-5, is GAGVSQSPSNKVTEKGKDVELRCDPISGHTALYWYRQSLGQGLEFLIYFQGNSAPDKSGLPSDRFSAERTGGSVSTLTIQRTQQEDSAVYLCASSSRDTVKETQYFGPGTRLLVL.

The chain is built from TRBV2 and TRBJ2-2, with 9 bases identical to TRBD2. J was trimmed by 8 bases and V by 7 bases; bases with no gene match: 8. Germline V gene lookup returns CDR1 SNHLY and CDR2 FYNNEI. CDR3 length: 14 amino acids. The CDR3 coding sequence is TGTGCCAGCATAGTGGCTAGCGGGGTTGGGGAGCTGTTTTTT. Translation: CASIVASGVGELFF.

The chain recombines TRBV19 with TRBJ2-3; no clear D. V dropped 1 base and J dropped 0 bases, with 14 bases sitting between them. CDR3 length equals 17 residues. Germline V gives CDR1 LNHDA, CDR2 SQIVND (reference sequence). CDR3 DNA: TGTGCCAGTAGTATAGCAGGAACAGCCTTTAGCACAGATACGCAGTATTTT. This translates into CASSIAGTAFSTDTQYF.

This clone was seen a single time. The J gene is TRBJ2-1, the V gene TRBV10-3; D is undetermined. CDR3 size: 15 residues. V was pared by 3 bases and J by 3 bases, with 12 bases between. CDR1 is ENHRY and CDR2 is SYGVKD in the germline V gene. Written as DNA, the CDR3 is TGTGCCATCAGTGAATCGAAGTCGGACTACAATGAGCAGTTCTTC. Translated: CAISESKSDYNEQFF.

This chain links TRBV4-3 with TRBJ1-2, with 7 bases fitting TRBD1. The CDR3 has 13 amino acids. With V trimmed by 4 bases and J by 8 bases, 7 bases remained unmatched. Germline CDR1 LGHNA, CDR2 YSLEER. CDR3 loop: CASSPQGGYGYTF. The CDR3 DNA reads as TGCGCCAGCAGCCCCCAGGGGGGTTACGGCTACACCTTC.

V usage is TRBV19 and J usage is TRBJ1-1; D is ambiguous. CDR3 length: 14 residues. V gave up 1 base and J gave up 5 bases, with 11 bases separating them. Germline CDR1 LNHDA, CDR2 SQIVND (reference sequence). CDR3 sequence (DNA): TGTGCCAGTAGTATAGCAACTTTAGGGACTGAAGCTTTCTTT. This translates into CASSIATLGTEAFF.

The rearrangement uses TRBV11-2 and TRBJ2-1, with D perhaps given as TRBD1 or TRBD2 (5 bases each). Trimming left V 0 bases short and J 7 bases short, with 22 bases between. CDR1 and CDR2 (germline): SGHAT, FQNNGV. The CDR3 consists of 18 residues. The chain's CDR3 is CASSLDHAGRGSKNEQFF. The CDR3 DNA sequence: TGTGCCAGCAGCTTAGATCACGCAGGGAGAGGCTCTAAAAATGAGCAGTTCTTC.

This clone was observed a handful of times. V is TRBV25-1 and J is TRBJ1-1; maybe TRBD1 (6 bases). Germline V gene data show CDR1 as MGHDK and CDR2 as SYGVNS. The germline V and J ends were trimmed by 1 base and 6 bases, with 18 bases remaining between them. The CDR3 is 16 residues long. This CDR3 reads CASSEWGANLGAEAFF. In nucleotides, the CDR3 is TGTGCCAGCAGTGAATGGGGGGCAAATTTAGGCGCTGAAGCTTTCTTT.

J is TRBJ1-1 and V is TRBV7-9, with D hard to call. From germline, CDR1 is SEHNR and CDR2 FQNEAQ (reference sequence). Trimming removed 5 bases at V and 1 base at J, with 8 bases between. The CDR3 runs to 13 residues. In nucleotides, the CDR3 is TGTGCCAGCAGCCTCCAGGAGAACACTGAAGCTTTCTTT. Its translation is CASSLQENTEAFF.

The genes are TRBV19 and TRBJ1-5; no clear D gene. CDR3 length equals 15 residues. Germline V gene data show CDR1 as LNHDA and CDR2 as SQIVND (reference sequence). V was cut by 3 bases and J by 4 bases, with 13 bases left in between. CDR3 sequence reads: CASSIGGYRNQPQHF. The DNA for the CDR3 is TGTGCCAGTAGTATCGGTGGATATAGGAATCAGCCCCAGCATTTT.